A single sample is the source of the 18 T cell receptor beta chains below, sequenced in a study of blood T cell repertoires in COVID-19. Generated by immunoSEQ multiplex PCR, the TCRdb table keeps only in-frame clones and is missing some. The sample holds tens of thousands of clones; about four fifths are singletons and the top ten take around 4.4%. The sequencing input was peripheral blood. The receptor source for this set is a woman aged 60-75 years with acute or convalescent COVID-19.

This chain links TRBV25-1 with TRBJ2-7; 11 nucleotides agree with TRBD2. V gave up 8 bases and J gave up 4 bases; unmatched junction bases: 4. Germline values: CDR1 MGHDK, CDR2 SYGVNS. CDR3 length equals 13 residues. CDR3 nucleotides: TGTGCCAGCTCCCGGACTAGCGGGTACGAGCAGTACTTC. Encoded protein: CASSRTSGYEQYF.

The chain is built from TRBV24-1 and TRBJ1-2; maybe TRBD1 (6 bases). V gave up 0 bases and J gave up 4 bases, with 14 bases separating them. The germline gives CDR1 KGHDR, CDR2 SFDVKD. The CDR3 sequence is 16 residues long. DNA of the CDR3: TGTGCCACCAGTGATTTGGGGGGCTGGAGTGTCTATGGCTACACCTTC. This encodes CATSDLGGWSVYGYTF.

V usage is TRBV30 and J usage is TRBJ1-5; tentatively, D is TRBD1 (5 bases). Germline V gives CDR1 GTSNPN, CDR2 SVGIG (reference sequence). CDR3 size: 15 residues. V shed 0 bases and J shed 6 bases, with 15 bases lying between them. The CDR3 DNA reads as TGTGCCTGGAGTGTAGCGTTTTCAGGGTTTCAGCCCCAGCATTTT. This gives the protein CAWSVAFSGFQPQHF.

The DNA for the CDR3 is TGTGCCAGCAGTGGAGGCCAGGGGGTTTCTGGGGCCAACGTCCTGACTTTC. Translation: CASSGGQGVSGANVLTF. The chain uses TRBV2 and TRBJ2-6, with 7 positions matching TRBD1. This CDR3 is 17 amino acids long. The V segment lost 4 bases and the J segment 1 base; nucleotides outside the gene matches: 7. Germline assignment: CDR1 SNHLY and CDR2 FYNNEI.

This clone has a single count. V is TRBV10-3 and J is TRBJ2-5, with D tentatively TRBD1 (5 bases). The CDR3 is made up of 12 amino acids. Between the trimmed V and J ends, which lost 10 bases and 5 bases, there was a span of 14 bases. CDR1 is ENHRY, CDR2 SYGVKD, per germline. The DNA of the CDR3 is TGTGCCAGCCAGGGCGCTCTGGAGACCCAGTACTTC. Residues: CASQGALETQYF.

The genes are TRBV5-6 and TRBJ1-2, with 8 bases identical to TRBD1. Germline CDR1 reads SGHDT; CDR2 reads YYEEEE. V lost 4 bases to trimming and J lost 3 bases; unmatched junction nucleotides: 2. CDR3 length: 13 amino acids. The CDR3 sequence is CASSRGQDYGYTF. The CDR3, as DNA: TGTGCCAGCAGCCGGGGACAGGACTATGGCTACACCTTC.

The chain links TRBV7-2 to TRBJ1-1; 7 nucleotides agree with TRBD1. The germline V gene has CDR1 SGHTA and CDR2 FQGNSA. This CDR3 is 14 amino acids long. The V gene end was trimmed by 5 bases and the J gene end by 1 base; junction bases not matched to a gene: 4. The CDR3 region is CASSPGTANTEAFF. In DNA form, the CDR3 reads TGTGCCAGCAGCCCAGGGACAGCGAACACTGAAGCTTTCTTT.

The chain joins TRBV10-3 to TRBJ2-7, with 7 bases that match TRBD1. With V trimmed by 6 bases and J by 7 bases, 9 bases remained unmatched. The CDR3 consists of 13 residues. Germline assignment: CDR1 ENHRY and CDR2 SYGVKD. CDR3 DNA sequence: TGTGCCATCAGGATACCAGACAGGGAAGAGCAGTACTTC. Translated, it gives CAIRIPDREEQYF.

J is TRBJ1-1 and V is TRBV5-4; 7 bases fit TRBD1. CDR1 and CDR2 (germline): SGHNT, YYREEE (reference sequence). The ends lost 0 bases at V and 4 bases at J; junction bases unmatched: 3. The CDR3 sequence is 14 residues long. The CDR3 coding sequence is TGTGCCAGCAGCTTGGAAGGGGGCGGCACTGAAGCTTTCTTT. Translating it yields CASSLEGGGTEAFF.

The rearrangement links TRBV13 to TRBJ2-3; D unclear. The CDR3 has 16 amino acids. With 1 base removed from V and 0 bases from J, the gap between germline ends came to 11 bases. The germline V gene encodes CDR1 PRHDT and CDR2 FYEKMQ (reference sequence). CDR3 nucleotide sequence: TGTGCCAGCAGCTTAGTCTTGCGAACTAGCACAGATACGCAGTATTTT. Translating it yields CASSLVLRTSTDTQYF.

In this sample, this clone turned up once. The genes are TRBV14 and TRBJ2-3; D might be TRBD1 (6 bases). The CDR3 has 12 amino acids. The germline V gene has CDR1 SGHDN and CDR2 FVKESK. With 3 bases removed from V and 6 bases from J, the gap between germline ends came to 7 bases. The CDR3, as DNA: TGTGCCAGCAGCCAGGACAGTGATACGCAGTATTTT. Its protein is CASSQDSDTQYF.

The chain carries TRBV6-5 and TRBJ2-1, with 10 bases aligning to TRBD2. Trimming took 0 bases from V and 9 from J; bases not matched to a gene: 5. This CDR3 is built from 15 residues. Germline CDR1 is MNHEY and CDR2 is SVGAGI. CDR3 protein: CASSYSPSGGGEQFF. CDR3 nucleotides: TGTGCCAGCAGTTACTCTCCTAGCGGGGGTGGTGAGCAGTTCTTC.

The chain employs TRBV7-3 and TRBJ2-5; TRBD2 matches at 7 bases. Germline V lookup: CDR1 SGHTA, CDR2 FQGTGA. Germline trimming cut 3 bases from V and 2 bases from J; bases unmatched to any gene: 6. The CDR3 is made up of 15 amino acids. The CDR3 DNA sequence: TGTGCCAGCAGCTTGTTCCCTAGCGGTCAAGAGACCCAGTACTTC. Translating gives CASSLFPSGQETQYF.

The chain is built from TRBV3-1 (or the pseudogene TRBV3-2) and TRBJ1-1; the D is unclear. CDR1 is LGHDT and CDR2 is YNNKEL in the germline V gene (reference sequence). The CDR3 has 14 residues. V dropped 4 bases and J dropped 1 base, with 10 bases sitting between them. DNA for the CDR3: TGTGCCAGCAGCCGAAATACAGAGAACACTGAAGCTTTCTTT. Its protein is CASSRNTENTEAFF.

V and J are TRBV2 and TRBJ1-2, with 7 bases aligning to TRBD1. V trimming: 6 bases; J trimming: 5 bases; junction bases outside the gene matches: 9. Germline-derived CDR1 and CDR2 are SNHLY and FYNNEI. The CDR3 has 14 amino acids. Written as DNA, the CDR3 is TGTGCCAGCAGGAACGACAGGGAAGGGTATGGCTACACCTTC. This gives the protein CASRNDREGYGYTF.

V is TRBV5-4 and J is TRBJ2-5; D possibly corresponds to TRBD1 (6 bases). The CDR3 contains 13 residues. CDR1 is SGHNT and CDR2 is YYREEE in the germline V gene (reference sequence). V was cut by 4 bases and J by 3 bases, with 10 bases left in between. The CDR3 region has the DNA TGTGCCAGCAGCCCGGACAGTGAAGAGACCCAGTACTTC. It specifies CASSPDSEETQYF.

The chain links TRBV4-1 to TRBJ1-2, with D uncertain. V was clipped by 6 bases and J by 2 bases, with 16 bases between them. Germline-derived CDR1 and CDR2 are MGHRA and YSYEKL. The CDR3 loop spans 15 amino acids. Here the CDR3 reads CASRLDDTSNYGYTF. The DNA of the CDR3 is TGCGCCAGCAGACTCGACGACACCTCCAACTATGGCTACACCTTC.

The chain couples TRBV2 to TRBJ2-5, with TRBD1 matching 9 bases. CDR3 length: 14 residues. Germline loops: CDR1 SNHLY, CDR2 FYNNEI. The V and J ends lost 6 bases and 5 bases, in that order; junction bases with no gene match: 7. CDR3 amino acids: CASSTTGGGETQYF. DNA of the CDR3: TGTGCCAGCAGCACAACAGGGGGCGGGGAGACCCAGTACTTC.